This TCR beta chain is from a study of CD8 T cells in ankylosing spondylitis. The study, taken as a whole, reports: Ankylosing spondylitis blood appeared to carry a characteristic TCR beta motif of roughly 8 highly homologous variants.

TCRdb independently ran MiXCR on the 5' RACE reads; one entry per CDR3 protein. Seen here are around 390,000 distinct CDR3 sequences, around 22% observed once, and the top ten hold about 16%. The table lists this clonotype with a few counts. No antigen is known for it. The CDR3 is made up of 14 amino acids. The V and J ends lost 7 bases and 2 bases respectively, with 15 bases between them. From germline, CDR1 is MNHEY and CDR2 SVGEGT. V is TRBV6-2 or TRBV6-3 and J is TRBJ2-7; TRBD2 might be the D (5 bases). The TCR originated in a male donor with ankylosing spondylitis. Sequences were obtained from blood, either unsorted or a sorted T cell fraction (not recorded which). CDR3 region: CASTPMGAPYEQYF. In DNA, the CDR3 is TGTGCCAGCACTCCCATGGGAGCTCCCTACGAGCAGTACTTC.